Shown below are 2 T cell receptor beta chains from a single sample sequenced in a study of molecular identifiers for immune sequencing clone quantification (dated by TCRdb to 2016 to 2019). Library method: PCR. TCRdb names NextSeq 500 as the instrument used. The public reads were run again by TCRdb, first through fastp at Q25 and then through MiXCR, and only productive beta chains were kept. Each record represents a unique CDR3 protein, reported with the most common genes and DNA among its rows. Present in this sample are approximately 630,000 distinct CDR3 sequences, roughly 23% of which were seen just once. 0.78% of the sample goes to the ten largest clones. Sequenced input: naive CD8+ T cells from blood, with Jurkat cell RNA spiked in. Reading the label with the study, this specimen's cell subset or site is: FACS-sorted CD8+CD4-CCR7+CD45RA+ naive T cells. These receptors all stem from a human donor in good health. Some libraries in this study had Jurkat cell RNA spiked in.

The chain's CDR3 is CASSLKGETYNEQFF. CDR3 sequence (DNA): TGTGCCAGCAGCTTAAAAGGGGAAACCTACAATGAGCAGTTCTTC. The chain has TRBV7-9 and TRBJ2-1, with D perhaps matching TRBD1 (5 bases). The CDR3 runs to 15 residues. Trimming removed 2 bases at V and 2 bases at J, with 10 bases between. Germline assignment: CDR1 SEHNR and CDR2 FQNEAQ (reference sequence).

This clonotype was counted ten times or more. The chain uses TRBV20-1 and TRBJ1-1; TRBD1 matches 9 bases. The germline CDR1 and CDR2 sequences are DFQATT and SNEGSKA (reference sequence). The J segment lost 7 bases and the V segment lost 6 bases, leaving 6 bases of the junction unmatched. The CDR3 spans 12 residues. As DNA, the CDR3 is TGCAGTGCGCCGGGACAGGGTTATGAAGCTTTCTTT. Residues: CSAPGQGYEAFF.